Reported below is one T cell receptor (beta chain). The antigen is unknown. The entry originates in a study of cytomegalovirus exposure and HLA in healthy donors. The wider study: Of over 300 genotyped donors, about 80% clustered with self-reported Caucasian donors. Findings of the study overall: Other equally common chains were less clonally expanded than HLA-associated TCR beta chains, a later analysis showed. According to reports, the classifier identified cytomegalovirus status with high specificity and sensitivity. At a 0.05 false discovery rate, a later analysis found 16,951 TCR beta sequences to be associated with HLA alleles.

The PCR contained 60 Vbeta and 13 Jbeta primers. Profiled with immunoSEQ multiplex PCR; TCRdb holds only in-frame clones, not every one. The data show roughly 150,000 clones, approximately 80% seen once. The material sequenced was PBMCs. This TCR was sampled from a woman between 18 and 29 years old in good health and CMV-seronegative.

CDR3 nucleotides: TGCGCCAGCAGCTTGGGTTCTCCCTCCTACGAGCAGTACTTC. It translates to CASSLGSPSYEQYF. V and J are TRBV5-1 and TRBJ2-7, with no clear D. This CDR3 has 14 amino acids. V shed 0 bases and J shed 0 bases, with 7 bases lying between them. CDR1 and CDR2 (germline): SGHRS, YFSETQ.